This TCR beta chain is drawn from a study of vaccination effects on CD4 cells after COVID-19. As for the study in general: The study obtained samples from a couple of convalescent patients 16 days and one week before vaccination.

The CDR3 consists of 14 residues. Germline values: CDR1 SGHTA, CDR2 FQGNSA. V dropped 3 bases and J dropped 4 bases, with 11 bases sitting between them. Method: immunoSEQ multiplex PCR; TCRdb's copy keeps in-frame clones and lacks some. This table holds 45,000 or so clones, roughly 76% found once. Culture lasted about 10 days before CD4+ T cell isolation. Their SARS-CoV-2 infection, verified by PCR, occurred between March and December 2020. About this clone: Antigen unknown.

Points from the study as a whole: Spike-reactive clones detected post-vaccine in convalescents consisted mainly of new vaccine-induced clones. Convalescent patients were few in the study, and early post-infection timepoints were absent.

The chain is built from TRBV7-2 and TRBJ2-3; a possible D gene is TRBD1 (6 bases). Sample: CD4+ T cells from PBMCs cultured without peptide, taken before COVID-19 vaccination. This sequence was found in a human donor who had a prior SARS-CoV-2 infection. As DNA, the CDR3 is TGTGCCAGCAGCTTGGACCCAGGGGCAGATACGCAGTATTTT. It is translated as CASSLDPGADTQYF.